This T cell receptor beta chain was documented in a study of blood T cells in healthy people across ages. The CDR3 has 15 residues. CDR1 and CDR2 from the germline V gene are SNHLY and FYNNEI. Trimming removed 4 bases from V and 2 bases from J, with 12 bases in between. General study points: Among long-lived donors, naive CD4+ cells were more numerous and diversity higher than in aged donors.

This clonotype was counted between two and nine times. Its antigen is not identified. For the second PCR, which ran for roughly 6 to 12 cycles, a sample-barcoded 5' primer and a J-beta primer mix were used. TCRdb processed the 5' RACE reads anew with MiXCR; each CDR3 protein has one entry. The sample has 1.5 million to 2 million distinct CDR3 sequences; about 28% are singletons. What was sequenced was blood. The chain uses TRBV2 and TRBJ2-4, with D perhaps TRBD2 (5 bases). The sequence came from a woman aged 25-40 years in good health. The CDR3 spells CASSVEGLTKNIQYF. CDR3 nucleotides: TGTGCCAGCAGTGTAGAGGGTCTTACCAAAAACATTCAGTACTTC. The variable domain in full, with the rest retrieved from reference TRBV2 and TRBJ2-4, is EPEVTQTPSHQVTQMGQEVILRCVPISNHLYFYWYRQILGQKVEFLVSFYNNEISEKSEIFDDQFSVERPDGSNFTLKIRSTKLEDSAMYFCASSVEGLTKNIQYFGAGTRLSVL.